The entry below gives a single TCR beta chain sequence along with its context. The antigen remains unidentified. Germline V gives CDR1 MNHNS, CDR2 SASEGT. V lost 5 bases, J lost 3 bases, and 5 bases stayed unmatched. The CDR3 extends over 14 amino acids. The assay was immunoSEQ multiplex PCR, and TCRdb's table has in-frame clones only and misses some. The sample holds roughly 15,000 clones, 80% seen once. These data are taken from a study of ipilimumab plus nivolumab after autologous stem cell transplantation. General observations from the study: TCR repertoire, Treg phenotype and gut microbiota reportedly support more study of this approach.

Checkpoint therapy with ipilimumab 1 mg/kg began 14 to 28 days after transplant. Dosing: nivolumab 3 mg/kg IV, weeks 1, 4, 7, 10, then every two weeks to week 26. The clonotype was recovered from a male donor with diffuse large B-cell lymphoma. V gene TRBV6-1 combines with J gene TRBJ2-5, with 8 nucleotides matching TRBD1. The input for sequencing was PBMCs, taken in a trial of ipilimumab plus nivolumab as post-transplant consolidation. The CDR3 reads CASSSRTGKETQYF. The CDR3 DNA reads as TGTGCCAGCAGTTCCCGGACAGGGAAAGAGACCCAGTACTTC.